This T cell receptor beta chain was captured by sequencing in a study of blood T cells in healthy people across ages. Findings and caveats of the study: Higher naive T cell percentage went strongly together with higher TCR beta diversity. Roughly linearly, TCR beta diversity per million T cells fell as age increased.

Sample-barcoded 5' priming and a J-beta primer mix drove a second PCR of about 7 to 11 cycles. Each cDNA molecule carried a tag from a template-switch adaptor that contained 12 random nucleotides. One entry per CDR3 protein results from TCRdb running MiXCR on the 5' RACE reads. Among approximately 880,000 distinct CDR3 sequences, about 48% were seen once, and the ten largest hold about an eighth. With 0 bases removed from V and 1 base from J, the gap between germline ends came to 9 bases. Germline V gives CDR1 SGHRS, CDR2 YFSETQ. The CDR3 spans 15 residues. About this clonotype itself: As yet, its antigen is unknown.

This sequence was found in a man aged 25 to 40 in good health. Source material: blood. The genes are TRBV5-1 and TRBJ2-3, with D tentatively TRBD1 (5 bases). CDR3 amino acids: CASSLDRRRTDTQYF. The CDR3 nucleotides read TGCGCCAGCAGCTTGGACAGGCGACGCACAGATACGCAGTATTTT.